The present T cell receptor beta chain was sequenced within a study of cytomegalovirus exposure and HLA in healthy donors. Notes on the study in general: An Asian-associated ancestry cluster reportedly showed fewer N-insertions than the approximately 690-donor mean in a later analysis.

With regard to this clone: Its target is not known.

Germline lookup yields CDR1 SGHNT and CDR2 YYREEE (reference sequence). With 0 bases removed from V and 2 bases from J, the gap between germline ends came to 12 bases. The CDR3 contains 16 residues. The PCR had 60 Vbeta and 13 Jbeta primers. The method was immunoSEQ multiplex PCR; TCRdb's version includes in-frame clones alone and lacks a portion of them. The sample lists over 100,000 clones, about 80% occurring once. Sequencing input: PBMCs. The sequence was collected from a female donor in good health and CMV-seronegative. The chain employs TRBV5-4 and TRBJ2-1, with D tentatively TRBD1 (5 bases). In DNA, the CDR3 is TGTGCCAGCAGCTTGGAGCCAGGGAAGGCCTACAATGAGCAGTTCTTC. Translated: CASSLEPGKAYNEQFF.